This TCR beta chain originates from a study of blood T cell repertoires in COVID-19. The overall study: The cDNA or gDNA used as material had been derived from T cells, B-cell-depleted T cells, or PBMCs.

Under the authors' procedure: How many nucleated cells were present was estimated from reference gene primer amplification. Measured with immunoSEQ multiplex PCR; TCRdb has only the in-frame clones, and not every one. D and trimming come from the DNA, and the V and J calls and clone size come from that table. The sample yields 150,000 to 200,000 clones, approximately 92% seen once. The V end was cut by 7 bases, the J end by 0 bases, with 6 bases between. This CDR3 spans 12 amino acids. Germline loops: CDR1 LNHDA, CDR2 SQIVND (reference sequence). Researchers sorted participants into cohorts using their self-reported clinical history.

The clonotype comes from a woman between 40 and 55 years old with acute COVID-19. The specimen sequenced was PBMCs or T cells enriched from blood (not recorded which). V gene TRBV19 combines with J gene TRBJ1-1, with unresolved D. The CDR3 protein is CASTTVNTEAFF. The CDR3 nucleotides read TGTGCCAGTACAACGGTGAACACTGAAGCTTTCTTT.